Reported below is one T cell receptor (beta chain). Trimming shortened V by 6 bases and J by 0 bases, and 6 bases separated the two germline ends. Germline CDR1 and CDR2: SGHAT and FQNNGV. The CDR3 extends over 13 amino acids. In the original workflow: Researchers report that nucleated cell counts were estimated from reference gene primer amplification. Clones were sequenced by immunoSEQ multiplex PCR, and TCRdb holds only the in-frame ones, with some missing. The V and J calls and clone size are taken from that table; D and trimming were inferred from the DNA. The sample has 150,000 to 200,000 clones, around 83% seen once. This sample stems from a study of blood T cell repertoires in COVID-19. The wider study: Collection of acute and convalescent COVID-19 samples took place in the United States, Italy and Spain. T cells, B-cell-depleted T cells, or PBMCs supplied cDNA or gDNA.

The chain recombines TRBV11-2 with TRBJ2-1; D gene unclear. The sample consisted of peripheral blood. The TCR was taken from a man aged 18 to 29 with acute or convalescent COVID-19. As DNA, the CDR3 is TGTGCCAGCAGGGAGAGCTCCTACAATGAGCAGTTCTTC. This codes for CASRESSYNEQFF.